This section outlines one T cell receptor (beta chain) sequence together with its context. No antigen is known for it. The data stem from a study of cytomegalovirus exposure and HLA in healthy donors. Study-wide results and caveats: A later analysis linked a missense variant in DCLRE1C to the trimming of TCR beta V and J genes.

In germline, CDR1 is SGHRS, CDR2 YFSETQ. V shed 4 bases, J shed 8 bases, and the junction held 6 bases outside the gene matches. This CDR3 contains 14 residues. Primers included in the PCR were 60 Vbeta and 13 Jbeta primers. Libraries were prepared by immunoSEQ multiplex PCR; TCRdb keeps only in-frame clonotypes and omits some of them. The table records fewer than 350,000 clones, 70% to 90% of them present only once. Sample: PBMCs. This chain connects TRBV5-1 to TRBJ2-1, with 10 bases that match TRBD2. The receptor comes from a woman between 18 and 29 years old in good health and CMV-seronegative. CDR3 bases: TGCGCCAGCAGCAAAAGCGGGGGGGCCTATGAGCAGTTCTTC. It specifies CASSKSGGAYEQFF.